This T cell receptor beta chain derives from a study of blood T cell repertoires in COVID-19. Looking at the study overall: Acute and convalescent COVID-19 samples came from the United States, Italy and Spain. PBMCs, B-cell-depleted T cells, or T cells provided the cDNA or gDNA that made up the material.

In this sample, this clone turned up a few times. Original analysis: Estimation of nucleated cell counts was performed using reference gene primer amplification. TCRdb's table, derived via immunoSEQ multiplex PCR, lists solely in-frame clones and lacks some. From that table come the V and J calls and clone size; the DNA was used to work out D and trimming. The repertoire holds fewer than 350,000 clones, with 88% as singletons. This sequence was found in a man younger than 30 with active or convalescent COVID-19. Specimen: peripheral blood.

The CDR3 coding sequence is TGCGCCAGCAGCCAAACAGTCCGAGATACGCAGTATTTT. Translation: CASSQTVRDTQYF. The chain combines TRBV4-1 with TRBJ2-3; D call uncertain. The CDR3 runs 13 residues. Germline CDR1 reads MGHRA; CDR2 reads YSYEKL. Trimming removed 2 bases from V and 5 bases from J, with 8 bases in between.